A selection of T cell receptor beta chains follows, all from one sample in a study of CD8 T cells in Susac syndrome. TCRdb re-called the immunoSEQ multiplex PCR reads with MiXCR, one entry per CDR3 protein. The profile shows approximately 160,000 distinct CDR3 sequences, 95% to 97% of them singletons. Sequencing was performed on CD4+ T cells from PBMCs. The receptors come from a human donor with Susac syndrome. CDR3s include the opening cysteine and the closing phenylalanine or tryptophan. The D gene is left open where the match is weak. Not every row has a clone size; where given, it reads once, few, many or a size class.

v_gene	len	j_gene	abundance	d_gene	CDR3nt	CDR3aa
TRBV7-2	14	TRBJ1-6	-	-	TGTGCCAGCAGGGCGGACAGCGGGACTTCACCCCTCCACTTT	CASRADSGTSPLHF
TRBV2	14	TRBJ2-5	-	TRBD2	TGTGCCAGCAATTTACTAGCGGCACAAGAGACCCAGTACTTC	CASNLLAAQETQYF
TRBV29-1	15	TRBJ2-7	-	TRBD1	TGCAGCGTTGAAAGTTTGGTGACAGGGGGCTACGAGCAGTACTTC	CSVESLVTGGYEQYF
TRBV29-1	9	TRBJ1-2	-	-	TGCAGCGTTGTAAGTGGCTACACCTTC	CSVVSGYTF
TRBV20-1	13	TRBJ2-5	-	TRBD1	TGCAGTGCCCACAGACAGGGAGAAGAGACCCAGTACTTC	CSAHRQGEETQYF
TRBV20-1	17	TRBJ2-1	-	-	TGCAGTGCTAGAGATCAGGCCGGCGGGACTTCCTACAATGAGCAGTTCTTC	CSARDQAGGTSYNEQFF
TRBV12-3/TRBV12-4	12	TRBJ1-5	-	-	TGTGCCAGCAGCTTACAGGATCAGCCCCAGCATTTT	CASSLQDQPQHF
TRBV15	21	TRBJ2-4	-	-	TGTGCCACCAGCAGAGAACGCTCGACAGGGATTATCGGGGGGGCCAAAAACATTCAGTACTTC	CATSRERSTGIIGGAKNIQYF
TRBV29-1	15	TRBJ1-2	-	-	TGCAGCGTTGAAGATACGCAGGGGCGACTCTATGGCTACACCTTC	CSVEDTQGRLYGYTF
TRBV5-4	14	TRBJ2-2	once	TRBD1	TGTGCCAGCAGCGGAAAGGGACAGATCGGGGAGCTGTTTTTT	CASSGKGQIGELFF
TRBV9	15	TRBJ2-7	-	TRBD1	TGTGCCAGCAGCGTAGGGACAGGTTCCTCCTACGAGCAGTACTTC	CASSVGTGSSYEQYF
TRBV20-1	15	TRBJ1-5	-	TRBD1	TGCAGTGCTAGGACCCGGACAGGGGAAAGTCAGCCCCAGCATTTT	CSARTRTGESQPQHF
TRBV30	15	TRBJ2-1	-	-	TGTGCCTGGAGTGTCAGTCTCGGCGCCTACAATGAGCAGTTCTTC	CAWSVSLGAYNEQFF
TRBV7-3	17	TRBJ2-3	-	TRBD2	TGTGCCAGCAGCGCAGGTGCGGGACTAGCGGGAGGAGATACGCAGTATTTT	CASSAGAGLAGGDTQYF
TRBV29-1	13	TRBJ1-4	once	-	TGCAGCGCCTACCTGTCGGCTAATGAAAAACTGTTTTTT	CSAYLSANEKLFF
TRBV18	14	TRBJ1-1	-	-	TGTGCCAGCTCACAGTCTCTAGGAGGAACTGAAGCTTTCTTT	CASSQSLGGTEAFF
TRBV6-2/TRBV6-3	13	TRBJ2-7	-	TRBD1	TGTGCCAGCAGTTCAGGACAGGGCGACGGGCAGTACTTC	CASSSGQGDGQYF
TRBV3-1	12	TRBJ2-1	-	-	TGTGCCAGCAGCCAAGTCGAGAATGAGCAGTTCTTC	CASSQVENEQFF
TRBV6-5	14	TRBJ2-5	-	TRBD1	TGTGCCAGCAGGGGCACAGGGGACCAAGAGACCCAGTACTTC	CASRGTGDQETQYF
TRBV28	15	TRBJ2-3	-	TRBD1	TGTGCCAGCAGTTCCGGGACAGGGTATACGAATACGCAGTATTTT	CASSSGTGYTNTQYF
TRBV15	14	TRBJ2-7	-	TRBD1	TGTGCCACCAGCAAGGACAGGGCATCCTACGAGCAGTACTTC	CATSKDRASYEQYF
TRBV25-1	12	TRBJ1-6	-	-	TGTGCCAGCAGTGATACTAATTCACCCCTCCACTTT	CASSDTNSPLHF
TRBV7-2	14	TRBJ2-7	-	-	TGTGCCAGCAGCTCCTCGATGATTGAGGCAAGGCAGTACTTC	CASSSSMIEARQYF
TRBV7-3	14	TRBJ2-2	-	-	TGTGCCAGCAGCTTATACACCGACACCGGGGAGCTGTTTTTT	CASSLYTDTGELFF
TRBV15	13	TRBJ2-1	-	-	TGTGCCACCAGCAGAGCACCGGAGAATGAGCAGTTCTTC	CATSRAPENEQFF
TRBV5-1	15	TRBJ2-5	once	TRBD1	TGCGCCAGCAGCTTCCCGGGACAGGGAGTGGGGACCCAGTACTTC	CASSFPGQGVGTQYF
TRBV3-1	12	TRBJ2-3	once	-	TGTGCCAGCAGCCAACATAAGGATACGCAGTATTTT	CASSQHKDTQYF
TRBV30	13	TRBJ1-4	-	-	TGTGCCTGGAGTGTAACAAGGGGTGAAAAACTGTTTTTT	CAWSVTRGEKLFF
TRBV12-1	15	TRBJ2-1	-	-	TGTGCCAGGAACGCCGGGGAGGCCATTTACAATGAGCAGTTCTTC	CARNAGEAIYNEQFF
TRBV9	16	TRBJ2-1	-	-	TGTGCCAGCAGCATTCTAAGCGGCCGCTCCTACAATGAGCAGTTCTTC	CASSILSGRSYNEQFF
TRBV20-1	12	TRBJ1-2	-	-	TGCAGTGCCAGACGGACAGTCGGGGGCTACACCTTC	CSARRTVGGYTF
TRBV9	14	TRBJ1-4	-	-	TGTGCCAGCAGCGTCAAAGCAACTAATGAAAAACTGTTTTTT	CASSVKATNEKLFF
TRBV29-1	14	TRBJ2-7	-	TRBD1	TGCAGCGTTCGCCGTGACAGGGATTCTTACGAGCAGTACTTC	CSVRRDRDSYEQYF
TRBV3-1	15	TRBJ1-1	once	-	TGTGCCAGCAGCCAAGGCAGCGTGCTGAACACTGAAGCTTTCTTT	CASSQGSVLNTEAFF
TRBV24-1	13	TRBJ2-2	once	-	TGTGCCACCAGTCGCTTTGGCGCCGGGGAGCTGTTTTTT	CATSRFGAGELFF
TRBV7-2	14	TRBJ2-5	once	-	TGTGCCAGCAGCTTAGTGTCAGGACAAGAGACCCAGTACTTC	CASSLVSGQETQYF
TRBV5-1	14	TRBJ2-7	-	TRBD1	TGCGCCAGCAGCTCTGACCGACAGGGGGCCGAGCAGTACTTC	CASSSDRQGAEQYF